This note documents a single T cell receptor beta chain sequence. Its target is unknown. J lost 3 bases, V lost 3 bases, and 6 bases had no gene match. Germline V gene data show CDR1 as SGHTA and CDR2 as FQGNSA. CDR3 length equals 15 residues. These data belong to a study of a mutant IDH1 vaccine in newly diagnosed glioma. About the research overall: The first vaccination came 4-6 weeks after radiotherapy alone, or with temozolomide cycles. Week 35 brought visit V12, which was followed by visit V13 at week 47. Points from the study as a whole: Alterations occurring in top peripheral T cell clonotypes seemed unrelated to pseudoprogression.

Time point of the sample: week 35, safety follow-up. Doses of 300 ug of mutant IDH1 20-mer peptide were given with topical imiquimod. Only in-frame clones appear in the TCRdb table, and some are missing; sequencing was by immunoSEQ multiplex PCR. This sample has about 68,000 clones; roughly 83% occur once, and the top ten carry less than 15%. Sequences were derived from PBMCs, sampled from a glioma patient whose treatment included an IDH1 peptide vaccine. The chain joins TRBV7-2 to TRBJ2-3, with 7 bases lining up with TRBD1. The sequence derives from a man aged 18 to 35 with glioma. CDR3 in DNA: TGTGCCAGCAGCTTGCAGACAGGGATGACAGATACGCAGTATTTT. This gives the protein CASSLQTGMTDTQYF.